A selection of T cell receptor beta chains follows, all from one sample in a study of blood T cell repertoires in COVID-19. Using immunoSEQ multiplex PCR, the repertoire was profiled, and TCRdb retains in-frame clones only, with some absent. Of more than 300,000 clones detected, 80% to 85% appear once; the ten largest clones hold approximately 4.7%. The sequencing input was PBMCs or T cells enriched from blood (not recorded which). Source of these receptors: a woman between 45 and 65 years old who had recovered from COVID-19. The CDR3 runs from the conserved cysteine through the conserved F or W. A D gene is named only where the DNA matches it firmly. Rows may omit the clone size; those that give it use once, few, many or a size class.

-,TRBJ2-7,-,TRBV19,TGTGCCAGTAGTCCGTCAGATGCCTACGAGCAGTACTTC,CASSPSDAYEQYF
TRBD1,TRBJ1-2,-,TRBV4-2,TGTGCCAGCAGCGAACAGGGGAACAACTATGGCTACACCTTC,CASSEQGNNYGYTF
-,TRBJ2-1,-,TRBV20-1,TGCAGTGCTAGTACTAGTTCCGACAATGAGCAGTTCTTC,CSASTSSDNEQFF
-,TRBJ2-3,-,TRBV24-1,TGTGCCACCAGTGCTTCGACAGTGGATACGCAGTATTTT,CATSASTVDTQYF
TRBD1,TRBJ1-2,-,TRBV27,TGTGCCAGCGGGGGACAGCTCTGGGGCTACACCTTC,CASGGQLWGYTF
TRBD1,TRBJ1-2,-,TRBV11-2,TGTGCCAGCAGCTCAGGCGATCCTAGGACAGGGGGATATGGCTACACCTTC,CASSSGDPRTGGYGYTF
-,TRBJ1-2,-,TRBV5-1,TGCGCCAGCAGCTTCCTGGACTCTAACTATGGCTACACCTTC,CASSFLDSNYGYTF
TRBD1,TRBJ2-7,few,TRBV19,TGTGCCAGTTCCTATCGACAGGGCAGTTCGGCCTACGAGCAGTACTTC,CASSYRQGSSAYEQYF
TRBD1,TRBJ2-5,-,TRBV5-6,TGTGCCAGCAGCGGGACAGGGAGGGGGGAGACCCAGTACTTC,CASSGTGRGETQYF
TRBD2,TRBJ2-5,once,TRBV11-3,TGTGCCAGCAGCTCCCCCCCTACTAGCGGGAGAGGGGAGACCCAGTACTTC,CASSSPPTSGRGETQYF
-,TRBJ1-1,-,TRBV7-9,TGTGCCAGCAGCCCCAGCCTGGGGGGGGGTCCAATTGCAGCTTTCTTT,CASSPSLGGGPIAAFF
TRBD1,TRBJ1-3,-,TRBV5-1,TGCGCCAGCAGCCCGGGAGGACAGGGGGGGTACACCATATATTTT,CASSPGGQGGYTIYF
-,TRBJ1-2,-,TRBV29-1,TGCAGCGTTGAGACGAGGGGGGGAGGCTACACCTTC,CSVETRGGGYTF
TRBD1,TRBJ1-1,-,TRBV6-2/TRBV6-3,TGTGCCAGCAGCCGGGGACAGGGGGAAGCTTTCTTT,CASSRGQGEAFF
-,TRBJ1-5,-,TRBV6-6,TGTGCCAGCAGTTACTCCCCGAGTAAAGATCAGCCCCAGCATTTT,CASSYSPSKDQPQHF
-,TRBJ1-6,-,TRBV18,TGTGCCAGCTCACCTTCTATTCTGACTCAACTTAATAATTCACCCCTCCACTTT,CASSPSILTQLNNSPLHF
TRBD1,TRBJ1-2,few,TRBV15,TGTGCCACCAGCAGGGATAGGGACAGGGTAAACGGCTACACCTTC,CATSRDRDRVNGYTF